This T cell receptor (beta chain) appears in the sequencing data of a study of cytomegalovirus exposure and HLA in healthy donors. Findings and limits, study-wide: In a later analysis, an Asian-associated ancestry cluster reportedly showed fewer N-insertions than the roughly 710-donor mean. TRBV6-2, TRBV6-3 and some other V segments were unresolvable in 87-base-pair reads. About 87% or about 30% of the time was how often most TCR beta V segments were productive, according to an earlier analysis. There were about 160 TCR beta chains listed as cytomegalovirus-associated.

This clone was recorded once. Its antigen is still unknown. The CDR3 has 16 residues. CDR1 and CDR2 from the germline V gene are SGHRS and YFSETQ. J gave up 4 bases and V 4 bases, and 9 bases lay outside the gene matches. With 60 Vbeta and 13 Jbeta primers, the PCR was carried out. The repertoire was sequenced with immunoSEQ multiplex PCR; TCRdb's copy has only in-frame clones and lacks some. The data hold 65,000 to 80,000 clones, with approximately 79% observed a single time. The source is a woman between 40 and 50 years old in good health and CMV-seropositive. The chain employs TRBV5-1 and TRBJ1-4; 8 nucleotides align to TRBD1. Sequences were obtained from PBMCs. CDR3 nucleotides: TGCGCCAGCAGCCTTGGACAGGGTATCGGTAATGAAAAACTGTTTTTT. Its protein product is CASSLGQGIGNEKLFF.